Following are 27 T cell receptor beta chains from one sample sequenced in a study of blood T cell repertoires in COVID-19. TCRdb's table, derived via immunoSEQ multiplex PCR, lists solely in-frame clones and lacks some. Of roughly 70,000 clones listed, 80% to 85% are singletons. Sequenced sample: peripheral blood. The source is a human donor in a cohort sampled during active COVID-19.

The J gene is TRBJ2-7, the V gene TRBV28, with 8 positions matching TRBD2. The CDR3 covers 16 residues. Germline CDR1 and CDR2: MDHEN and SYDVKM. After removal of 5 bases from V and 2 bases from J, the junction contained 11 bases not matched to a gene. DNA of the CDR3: TGTGCCAGCAGTATTGGGTACATAGCGGGGACCTACGAGCAGTACTTC. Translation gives CASSIGYIAGTYEQYF.

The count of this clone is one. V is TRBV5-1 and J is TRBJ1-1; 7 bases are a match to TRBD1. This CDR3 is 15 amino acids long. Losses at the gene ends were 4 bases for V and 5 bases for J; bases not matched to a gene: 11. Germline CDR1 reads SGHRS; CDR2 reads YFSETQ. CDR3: CASSPEGGRGTEAFF. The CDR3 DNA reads TGCGCCAGCAGCCCCGAAGGGGGCAGGGGAACTGAAGCTTTCTTT.

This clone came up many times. CDR3 in amino acids: CASSPADRGHGYTF. The DNA of the CDR3 is TGCGCCAGCAGCCCAGCGGACAGGGGGCACGGCTACACCTTC. The V call is TRBV4-1, the J call TRBJ1-2; 11 bases agree with TRBD1. The germline V gene has CDR1 MGHRA and CDR2 YSYEKL. Trimming at V came to 4 bases and at J to 8 bases, leaving 6 bases not matched to a gene. The CDR3 spans 14 residues.

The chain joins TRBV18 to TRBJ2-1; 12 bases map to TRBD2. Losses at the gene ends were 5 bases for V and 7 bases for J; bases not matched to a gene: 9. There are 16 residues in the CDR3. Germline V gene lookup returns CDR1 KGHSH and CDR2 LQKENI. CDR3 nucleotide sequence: TGTGCCAGCTCATCCCGACTAGCGGGGGCCAGGAATGAGCAGTTCTTC. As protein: CASSSRLAGARNEQFF.

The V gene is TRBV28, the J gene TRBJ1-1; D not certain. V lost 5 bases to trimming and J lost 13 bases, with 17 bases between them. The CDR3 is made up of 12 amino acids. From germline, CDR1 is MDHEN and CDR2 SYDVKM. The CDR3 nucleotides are TGTGCCAGCAGTCGGGGTGGAGGGAGTGATTTCTTT. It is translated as CASSRGGGSDFF.

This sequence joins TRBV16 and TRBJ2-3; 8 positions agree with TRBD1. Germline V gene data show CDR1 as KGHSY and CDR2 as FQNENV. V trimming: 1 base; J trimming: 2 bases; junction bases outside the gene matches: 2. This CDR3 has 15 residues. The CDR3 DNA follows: TGTGCCAGCAGCCAATTGGGACAGGACACAGATACGCAGTATTTT. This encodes CASSQLGQDTDTQYF. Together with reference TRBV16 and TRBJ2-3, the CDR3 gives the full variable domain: GEEVAQTPKHLVRGEGQKAKLYCAPIKGHSYVFWYQQVLKNEFKFLISFQNENVFDETGMPKERFSAKCLPNSPCSLEIQATKLEDSAVYFCASSQLGQDTDTQYFGPGTRLTVL.

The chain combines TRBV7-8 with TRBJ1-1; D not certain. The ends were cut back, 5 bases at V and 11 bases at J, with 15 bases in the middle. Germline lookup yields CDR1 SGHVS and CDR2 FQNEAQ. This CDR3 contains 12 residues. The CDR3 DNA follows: TGTGCCAGCAGCCTCCGGGCAGGCGGGGCTTTCTTT. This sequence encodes CASSLRAGGAFF.

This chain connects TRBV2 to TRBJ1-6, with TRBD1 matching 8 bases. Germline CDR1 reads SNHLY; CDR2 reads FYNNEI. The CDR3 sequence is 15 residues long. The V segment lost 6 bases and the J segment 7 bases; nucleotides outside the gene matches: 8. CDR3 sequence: CASRPRQGQNSPLHF. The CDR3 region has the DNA TGTGCCAGCAGACCACGACAGGGGCAAAATTCACCCCTCCACTTT.

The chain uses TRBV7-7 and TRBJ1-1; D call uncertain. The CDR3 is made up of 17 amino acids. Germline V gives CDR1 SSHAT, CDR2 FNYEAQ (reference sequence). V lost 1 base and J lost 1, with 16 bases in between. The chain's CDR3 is CASSLVWRKTTNTEAFF. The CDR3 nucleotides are TGTGCCAGCAGCTTAGTATGGAGAAAGACTACGAACACTGAAGCTTTCTTT.

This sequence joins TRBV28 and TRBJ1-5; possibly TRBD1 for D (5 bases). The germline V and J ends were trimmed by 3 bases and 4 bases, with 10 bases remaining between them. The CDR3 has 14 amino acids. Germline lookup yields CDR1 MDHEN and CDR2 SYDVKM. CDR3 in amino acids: CASSLGGGNQPQHF. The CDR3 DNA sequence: TGTGCCAGCAGTTTGGGGGGTGGTAATCAGCCCCAGCATTTT.

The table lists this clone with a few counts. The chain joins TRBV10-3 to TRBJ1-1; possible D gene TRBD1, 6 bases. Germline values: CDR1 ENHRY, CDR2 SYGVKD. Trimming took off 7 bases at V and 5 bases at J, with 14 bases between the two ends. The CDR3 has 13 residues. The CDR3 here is CAIKGRGTTEAFF. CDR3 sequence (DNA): TGTGCCATCAAGGGCAGGGGAACAACTGAAGCTTTCTTT.

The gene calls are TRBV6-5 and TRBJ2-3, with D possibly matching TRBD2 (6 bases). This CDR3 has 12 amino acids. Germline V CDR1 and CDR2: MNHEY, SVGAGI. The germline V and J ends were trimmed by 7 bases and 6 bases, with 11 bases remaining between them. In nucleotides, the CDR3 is TGTGCCAGCACCGCGGGGACGGATACGCAGTATTTT. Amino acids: CASTAGTDTQYF.

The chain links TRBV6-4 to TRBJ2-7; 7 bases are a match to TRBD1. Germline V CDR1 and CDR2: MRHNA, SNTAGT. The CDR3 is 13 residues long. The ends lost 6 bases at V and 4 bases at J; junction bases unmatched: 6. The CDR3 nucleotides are TGTGCCAGCAGCGGGACAGAACAATACGAGCAGTACTTC. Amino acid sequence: CASSGTEQYEQYF.

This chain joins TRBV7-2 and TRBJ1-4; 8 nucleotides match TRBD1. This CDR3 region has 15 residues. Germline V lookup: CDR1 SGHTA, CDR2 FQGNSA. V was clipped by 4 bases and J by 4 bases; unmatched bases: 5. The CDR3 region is CASSSRQGFNEKLFF. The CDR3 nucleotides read TGTGCCAGCAGCTCAAGACAGGGGTTTAATGAAAAACTGTTTTTT.

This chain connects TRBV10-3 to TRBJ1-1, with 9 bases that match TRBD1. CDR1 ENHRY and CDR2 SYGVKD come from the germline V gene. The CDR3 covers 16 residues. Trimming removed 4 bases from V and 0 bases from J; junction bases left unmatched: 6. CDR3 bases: TGTGCCATCAGTGTAACAGGGGGCGCTTTGAACACTGAAGCTTTCTTT. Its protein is CAISVTGGALNTEAFF.

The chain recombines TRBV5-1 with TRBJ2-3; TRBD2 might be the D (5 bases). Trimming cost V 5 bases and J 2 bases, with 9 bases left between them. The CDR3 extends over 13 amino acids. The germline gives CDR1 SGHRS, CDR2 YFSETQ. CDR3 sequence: CASRAGTTDTQYF. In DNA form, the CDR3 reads TGCGCCAGCAGGGCGGGTACCACAGATACGCAGTATTTT.

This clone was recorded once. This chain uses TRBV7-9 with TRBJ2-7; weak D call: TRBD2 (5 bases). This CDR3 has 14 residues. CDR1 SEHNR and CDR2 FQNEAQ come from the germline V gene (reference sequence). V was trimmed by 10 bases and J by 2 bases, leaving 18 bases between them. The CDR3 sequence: CAMAAGAVPYEQYF. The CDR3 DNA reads TGTGCCATGGCGGCGGGCGCGGTACCCTACGAGCAGTACTTC.

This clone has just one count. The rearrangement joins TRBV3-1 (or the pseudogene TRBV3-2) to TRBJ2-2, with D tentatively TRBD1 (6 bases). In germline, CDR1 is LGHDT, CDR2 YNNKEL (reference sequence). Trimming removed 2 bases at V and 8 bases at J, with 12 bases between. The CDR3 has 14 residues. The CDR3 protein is CASSQWGQGGELFF. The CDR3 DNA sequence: TGTGCCAGCAGCCAATGGGGACAAGGTGGGGAGCTGTTTTTT.

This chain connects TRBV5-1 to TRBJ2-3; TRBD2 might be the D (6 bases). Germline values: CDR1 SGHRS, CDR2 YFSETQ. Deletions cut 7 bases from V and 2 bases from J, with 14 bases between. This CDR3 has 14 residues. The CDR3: CASCPQRATDTQYF. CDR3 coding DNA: TGCGCCAGCTGCCCGCAGCGGGCCACAGATACGCAGTATTTT.

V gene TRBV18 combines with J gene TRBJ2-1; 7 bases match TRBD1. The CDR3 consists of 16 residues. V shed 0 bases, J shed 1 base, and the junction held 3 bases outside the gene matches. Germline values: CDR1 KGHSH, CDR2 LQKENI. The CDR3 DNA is TGTGCCAGCTCACCACCGGGCAGGGGGTCCTACAATGAGCAGTTCTTC. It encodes CASSPPGRGSYNEQFF.

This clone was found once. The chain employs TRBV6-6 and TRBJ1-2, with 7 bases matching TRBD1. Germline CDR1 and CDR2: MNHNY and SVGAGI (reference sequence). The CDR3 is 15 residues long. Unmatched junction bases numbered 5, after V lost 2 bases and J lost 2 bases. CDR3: CASSYIGGENYGYTF. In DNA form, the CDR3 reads TGTGCCAGCAGTTACATAGGGGGCGAAAACTATGGCTACACCTTC.

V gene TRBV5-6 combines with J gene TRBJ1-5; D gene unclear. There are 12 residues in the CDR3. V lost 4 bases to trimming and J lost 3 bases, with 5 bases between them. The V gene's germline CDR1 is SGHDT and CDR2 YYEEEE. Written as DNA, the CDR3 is TGTGCCAGCAGCGCCTACAATCAGCCCCAGCATTTT. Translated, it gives CASSAYNQPQHF. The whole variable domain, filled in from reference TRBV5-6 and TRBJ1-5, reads DAGVTQSPTHLIKTRGQQVTLRCSPKSGHDTVSWYQQALGQGPQFIFQYYEEEERQRGNFPDRFSGHQFPNYSSELNVNALLLGDSALYLCASSAYNQPQHFGDGTRLSIL.

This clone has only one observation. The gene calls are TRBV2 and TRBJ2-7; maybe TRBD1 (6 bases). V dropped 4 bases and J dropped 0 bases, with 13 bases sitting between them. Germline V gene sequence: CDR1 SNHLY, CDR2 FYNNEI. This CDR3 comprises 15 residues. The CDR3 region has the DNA TGTGCCAGCAGTGGCGACGGACAGAGCTCCTACGAGCAGTACTTC. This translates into CASSGDGQSSYEQYF.

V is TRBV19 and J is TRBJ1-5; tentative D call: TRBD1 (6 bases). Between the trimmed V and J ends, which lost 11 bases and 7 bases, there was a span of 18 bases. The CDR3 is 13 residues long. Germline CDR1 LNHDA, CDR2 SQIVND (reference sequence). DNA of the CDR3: TGTGCCGTCGGGGGCAGGGGAGGGCAGCCCCAGCATTTT. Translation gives CAVGGRGGQPQHF.

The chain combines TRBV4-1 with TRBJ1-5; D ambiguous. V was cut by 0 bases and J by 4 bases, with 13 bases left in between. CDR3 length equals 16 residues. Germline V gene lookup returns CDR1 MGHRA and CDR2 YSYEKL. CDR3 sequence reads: CASSQERSQRNQPQHF. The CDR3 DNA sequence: TGCGCCAGCAGCCAAGAACGCTCCCAGCGGAATCAGCCCCAGCATTTT.

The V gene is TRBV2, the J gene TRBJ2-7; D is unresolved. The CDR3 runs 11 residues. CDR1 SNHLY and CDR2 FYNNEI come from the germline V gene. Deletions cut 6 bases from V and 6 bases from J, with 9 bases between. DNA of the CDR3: TGTGCCAGCAGCCCGCGGAGCGAGCAGTACTTC. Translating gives CASSPRSEQYF. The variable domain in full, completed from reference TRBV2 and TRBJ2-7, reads EPEVTQTPSHQVTQMGQEVILRCVPISNHLYFYWYRQILGQKVEFLVSFYNNEISEKSEIFDDQFSVERPDGSNFTLKIRSTKLEDSAMYFCASSPRSEQYFGPGTRLTVT.

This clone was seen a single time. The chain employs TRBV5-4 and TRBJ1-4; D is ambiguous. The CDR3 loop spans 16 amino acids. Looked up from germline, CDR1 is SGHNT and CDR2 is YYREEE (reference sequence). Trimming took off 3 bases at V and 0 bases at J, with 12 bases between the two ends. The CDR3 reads CASSYRRGATNEKLFF. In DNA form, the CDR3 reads TGTGCCAGCAGCTACCGACGCGGGGCAACTAATGAAAAACTGTTTTTT. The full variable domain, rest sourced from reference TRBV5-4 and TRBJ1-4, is ETGVTQSPTHLIKTRGQQVTLRCSSQSGHNTVSWYQQALGQGPQFIFQYYREEENGRGNFPPRFSGLQFPNYSSELNVNALELDDSALYLCASSYRRGATNEKLFFGSGTQLSVL.